Sequencing of this T cell receptor (beta chain) was carried out in a study of OX40 agonist ivuxolimab in advanced cancers. As for the study in general: Ivuxolimab, an antibody acting as an agonist of OX40 (CD134), was used to treat patients. Patients in dose escalation had liver, melanoma, kidney or head and neck cancers. Study results and caveats: Antigen specificity of clonally expanded peripheral T cells was not established.

TCRdb's copy holds only in-frame clones and misses some; the assay was immunoSEQ multiplex PCR. The sample includes 100,000 to 150,000 clones, 85% to 95% of them seen just once. Of note for this clone: Its antigen remains unidentified.

Blood samples were obtained at baseline, cycle 4 day 1, and cycle 7 day 1. J gave up 7 bases and V 4 bases, and 7 bases lay outside the gene matches. This CDR3 contains 15 residues. Germline CDR1 is SGHTS and CDR2 is YDEGEE. The gene calls are TRBV5-8 and TRBJ1-5; TRBD1 matches 11 bases. The receptor was isolated from an adult with an advanced solid tumor such as melanoma, head and neck, liver or kidney cancer. Specimen: CD4+ or CD8+ T cells sorted from blood, collected in a trial of the OX40 agonist ivuxolimab. CDR3 sequence: CASSTGQGGRQPQHF. Written as DNA, the CDR3 is TGTGCCAGCAGCACGGGACAGGGGGGTCGACAGCCCCAGCATTTT.